This T cell receptor beta chain stems from a study of blood T cell repertoires in COVID-19. The CDR3 has 17 residues. The ends lost 3 bases at V and 5 bases at J; junction bases unmatched: 13. Looked up from germline, CDR1 is LNHDA and CDR2 is SQIVND (reference sequence). In the original workflow: Reference gene primer amplification yielded estimated nucleated cell counts. TCRdb keeps only in-frame clones here, not all; method: immunoSEQ multiplex PCR. D and trimming were read from the DNA, whereas the V and J calls and clone size are those reported in that table. The sample carries 120,000 to 150,000 clones, approximately 87% recorded once. Adults between roughly 18 and 95 years of age took part from about 24 US areas.

Sequencing was carried out using PBMCs or T cells enriched from blood (not recorded which). This chain uses TRBV19 with TRBJ2-7; 10 nucleotides align to TRBD1. The TCR was taken from a woman between 25 and 40 years old with acute COVID-19. The CDR3 protein is CASSIGPPGQGIHEQYF. CDR3 DNA sequence: TGTGCCAGTAGTATCGGGCCCCCGGGACAGGGGATCCACGAGCAGTACTTC.